This is a list of T cell receptor beta chains from one sample in a study of cytomegalovirus exposure and HLA in healthy donors. Libraries were prepared by immunoSEQ multiplex PCR; TCRdb keeps only in-frame clonotypes and omits some of them. The sample includes roughly 180,000 clones, 85% seen only once; the top ten take 1%. Sequenced input: PBMCs. The receptors shown here come from a boy between 2 and 10 years old in good health and CMV-seronegative. Both conserved end residues are part of each CDR3. A D gene is named only where the DNA matches it firmly. Only some rows state a clone size, as once, few, many or a class for expanded clones.

>once|TRBD2|TRBJ2-5|TRBV5-6
CASSLEGRGGAQETQYF
TGTGCCAGCAGCTTGGAAGGGCGCGGGGGGGCCCAAGAGACCCAGTACTTC
>few|.|TRBJ2-7|TRBV9
CASSPAPGDEAYYEQYF
TGTGCCAGCAGCCCCGCCCCCGGGGATGAAGCCTACTACGAGCAGTACTTC
>.|TRBD2|TRBJ2-7|TRBV28
CASSLRAGEAYEQYF
TGTGCCAGCAGTTTAAGAGCGGGAGAAGCCTACGAGCAGTACTTC
>.|.|TRBJ1-1|TRBV10-3
CAIRGTGIEAFF
TGTGCCATCAGGGGCACAGGGATTGAAGCTTTCTTT
>once|.|TRBJ2-6|TRBV6-4
CASRESGANVLTF
TGTGCCAGCAGAGAGAGTGGGGCCAACGTCCTGACTTTC
>.|TRBD1|TRBJ2-2|TRBV5-1
CASSLVQGSTGELFF
TGCGCCAGCAGCTTGGTACAGGGGAGCACCGGGGAGCTGTTTTTT
>.|.|TRBJ2-2|TRBV28
CASSLRAGVGTGELFF
TGTGCCAGCAGCCTACGGGCAGGGGTTGGAACCGGGGAGCTGTTTTTT
>.|.|TRBJ2-2|TRBV30
CAWSGLEGGELFF
TGTGCCTGGAGTGGTCTAGAGGGCGGGGAGCTGTTTTTT
>.|.|TRBJ1-2|TRBV28
CASSKTQGYTF
TGTGCCAGCAGCAAAACTCAAGGCTACACCTTC
>.|.|TRBJ1-6|TRBV6-1
CASRDPGRNSPLHF
TGTGCCAGCAGAGACCCAGGGAGGAATTCACCCCTCCACTTT
>.|TRBD1|TRBJ1-4|TRBV6-5
CASRRGQGINEKLFF
TGTGCCAGCAGACGAGGACAGGGGATTAATGAAAAACTGTTTTTT
>few|TRBD2|TRBJ2-5|TRBV5-4
CASSLVGAGGETQYF
TGTGCCAGCAGCTTAGTAGGGGCGGGAGGAGAGACCCAGTACTTC
>.|.|TRBJ1-1|TRBV2
CASSVSGNTEAFF
TGTGCCAGCAGTGTCTCCGGGAACACTGAAGCTTTCTTT
>.|TRBD1|TRBJ1-2|TRBV6-5
CASSYSGQGEHGYTF
TGTGCCAGCAGTTACTCTGGCCAGGGGGAGCATGGCTACACCTTC